Following are 8 T cell receptor beta chains from one sample sequenced in a study of pediatric ulcerative colitis. Assay: immunoSEQ multiplex PCR; the TCRdb copy retains only in-frame clones and omits some. Of about 40,000 clones listed, roughly four fifths are singletons. Rectal tissue came from one to two pinch biopsies taken at colonoscopy. The sequencing input was gut tissue. These receptors were obtained from a boy between 10 and 17 years old with severe ulcerative colitis.

The V gene is TRBV2, the J gene TRBJ1-2; 12 nucleotides agree with TRBD1. The ends lost 8 bases at V and 8 bases at J; junction bases unmatched: 9. Per the germline V gene, CDR1 is SNHLY and CDR2 is FYNNEI. The CDR3 covers 14 residues. The CDR3 DNA is TGTGCCAGCGTGAGGGGACAGGGGGCCATGGGCTACACCTTC. Translated, it gives CASVRGQGAMGYTF.

The chain combines TRBV28 with TRBJ2-7; D remains unclear. This CDR3 comprises 10 residues. Trimming left V 10 bases short and J 2 bases short, with 6 bases between. Germline V gene sequence: CDR1 MDHEN, CDR2 SYDVKM. Written as DNA, the CDR3 is TGTGCCACCCAGACCTACGAGCAGTACTTC. It is translated as CATQTYEQYF.

This rearrangement joins TRBV28 to TRBJ2-7, with 8 bases identical to TRBD1. V trimming: 5 bases; J trimming: 1 base; junction bases outside the gene matches: 7. Per germline, CDR1 MDHEN and CDR2 SYDVKM. The CDR3 has 15 amino acids. CDR3 DNA: TGTGCCAGCAGTCCATCTGGACAGGGATCCTACGAGCAGTACTTC. This encodes CASSPSGQGSYEQYF.

The chain combines TRBV7-8 with TRBJ1-4; the D is unclear. The CDR3 is 16 residues long. V dropped 1 base and J dropped 4 bases, with 13 bases sitting between them. Germline values: CDR1 SGHVS, CDR2 FQNEAQ. In nucleotides, the CDR3 is TGTGCCAGCAGCTTAGGTGGTGGCAGCTTTAATGAAAAACTGTTTTTT. This codes for CASSLGGGSFNEKLFF.

This clone was detected only once. The chain joins TRBV2 to TRBJ1-1; no definite D call. V shed 0 bases and J shed 6 bases, with 2 bases lying between them. Germline loops: CDR1 SNHLY, CDR2 FYNNEI. The CDR3 extends over 11 amino acids. CDR3 residues: CASSEASEAFF. The CDR3 nucleotides read TGTGCCAGCAGTGAAGCCTCTGAAGCTTTCTTT.

This CDR3 reads CASSPTGDDEQFF. The CDR3 bases are TGTGCCAGCAGCCCGACAGGGGATGATGAGCAGTTCTTC. The chain couples TRBV6-1 to TRBJ2-1; 8 bases are shared with TRBD1. V trimming: 6 bases; J trimming: 8 bases; junction bases outside the gene matches: 6. The CDR3 sequence is 13 residues long. Looked up from germline, CDR1 is MNHNS and CDR2 is SASEGT.

This chain uses TRBV21-1 with TRBJ1-3. TRBV21-1 is termed a pseudogene. The CDR3 length is 16 residues. CDR3 DNA: TGTGCCAGCAGCAGTGCCCCAATTCCCTTTGAGGACACCATATATTTT. Amino acids: CASSSAPIPFEDTIYF.

The chain recombines TRBV11-2 with TRBJ2-2, with D perhaps matching TRBD1 (5 bases). This CDR3 spans 15 amino acids. V was clipped by 2 bases and J by 1 base, with 8 bases between them. Germline V lookup: CDR1 SGHAT, CDR2 FQNNGV. This CDR3 is CASSLRGRNTGELFF. The CDR3 coding sequence is TGTGCCAGCAGCTTAAGGGGCCGGAACACCGGGGAGCTGTTTTTT. The full variable domain, in which reference TRBV11-2 and TRBJ2-2 provide the parts outside the CDR3, is EAGVAQSPRYKIIEKRQSVAFWCNPISGHATLYWYQQILGQGPKLLIQFQNNGVVDDSQLPKDRFSAERLKGVDSTLKIQPAKLEDSAVYLCASSLRGRNTGELFFGEGSRLTVL.